Shown below are 20 T cell receptor beta chains from a single sample sequenced in a study of Graves' ophthalmopathy and Graves' hyperthyroidism (dated 2018 in TCRdb). Sequencer: Illumina HiSeq 2000. For repertoire sequencing, the TCR beta CDR3 regions were amplified from RNA transcripts. HTBI primers and the Qiagen OneStep RT-PCR kit were used in a first-round RT-PCR, which was followed by a second-round multiplex PCR, size selection and purification. Through fastp at Q25 and MiXCR, TCRdb rebuilt clones from the public reads, retaining in-frame beta chains. CDR3 protein duplicates are merged, each entry listing the most common genes and DNA. The sample table lists about 370,000 distinct CDR3 sequences, about 16% of them with a count of one. Roughly 1.6% of the sample is held by the ten biggest clonotypes. Specimen: peripheral blood. These receptors were taken from a woman aged 18-29 years with Graves' ophthalmopathy. Donor details come from another sample of the same person, matched by shared clones.

In its sample, this clonotype was seen many times. V gene TRBV4-3 combines with J gene TRBJ2-7; D unclear. V was trimmed by 0 bases and J by 0 bases, leaving 9 bases between them. The germline gives CDR1 LGHNA, CDR2 YSLEER. The CDR3 has 15 residues. This CDR3 is CASSQDWHNSYEQYF. The DNA for the CDR3 is TGCGCCAGCAGCCAAGATTGGCATAACTCCTACGAGCAGTACTTC.

This clonotype has ten or more counts. The DNA for the CDR3 is TGTGCCAGCAGTTACTCACAGGACCTAAGGGGCTACGAGCAGTACTTC. It is translated as CASSYSQDLRGYEQYF. V is TRBV6-5 and J is TRBJ2-7; TRBD1 might be the D (5 bases). This CDR3 spans 16 amino acids. V lost 0 bases and J lost 3, with 15 bases in between. Germline CDR1 MNHEY, CDR2 SVGAGI.

Many counts were recorded for this clonotype. The chain joins TRBV20-1 to TRBJ2-4; 9 positions match TRBD1. This CDR3 is 13 amino acids long. J lost 5 bases, V lost 4 bases, and 3 bases had no gene match. CDR1 and CDR2 (germline): DFQATT, SNEGSKA (reference sequence). The CDR3 DNA sequence: TGCAGTGCTACCAGGACAGGGGAAAACATTCAGTACTTC. As protein: CSATRTGENIQYF.

CDR3 residues: CSVARETEAFF. CDR3 bases: TGCAGCGTTGCAAGGGAGACTGAAGCTTTCTTT. The rearrangement uses TRBV29-1 and TRBJ1-1; no reliable D call. The germline V gene has CDR1 SQVTM and CDR2 ANQGSEA. This CDR3 contains 11 residues. The ends were cut back, 4 bases at V and 5 bases at J, with 8 bases in the middle.

This clonotype was seen ten or more times. The CDR3 sequence is CASRHLNGNTIYF. The DNA of the CDR3 is TGTGCCAGCAGACACCTCAATGGAAACACCATATATTTT. The chain has TRBV12-3 or TRBV12-4 and TRBJ1-3; D is ambiguous. The CDR3 is 13 residues long. V lost 6 bases and J lost 3, with 9 bases in between.

This chain uses TRBV12-3 or TRBV12-4 with TRBJ1-5; the D is unclear. The V end lost 6 bases, the J end lost 6 bases, and 12 bases lay between the germline ends. The CDR3 sequence is 13 residues long. CDR3 sequence reads: CASSITARQPQHF. The CDR3 nucleotides read TGTGCCAGCAGCATTACGGCGCGTCAGCCCCAGCATTTT.

This clonotype was seen at least ten times. The chain combines TRBV12-3 or TRBV12-4 with TRBJ1-1; D gene unclear. The CDR3 totals 12 residues. Trimming shortened V by 6 bases and J by 1 base, and 6 bases separated the two germline ends. Here the CDR3 DNA reads TGTGCCAGCAGCCTACGGAACACTGAAGCTTTCTTT. The encoded protein is CASSLRNTEAFF.

This clonotype appeared many times. J is TRBJ2-7 and V is TRBV19; TRBD1 might be the D (6 bases). In germline, CDR1 is LNHDA, CDR2 SQIVND (reference sequence). The CDR3 extends over 15 amino acids. V dropped 2 bases and J dropped 2 bases, with 13 bases sitting between them. The CDR3 spells CASSITGTSAYEQYF. As DNA, the CDR3 is TGTGCCAGTAGTATAACTGGGACATCCGCCTACGAGCAGTACTTC.

This clonotype was picked up many times. The CDR3 DNA follows: TGTGCCAGCAGTCGGTATGCTCAAGAGACCCAGTACTTC. The encoded protein is CASSRYAQETQYF. V gene TRBV6-2 or TRBV6-3 combines with J gene TRBJ2-5; no definite D call. The V and J ends lost 5 bases and 2 bases respectively, with 9 bases between them. Germline V CDR1 and CDR2: MNHEY, SVGEGT. The CDR3 length is 13 residues.

This clonotype was detected many times. The genes are TRBV18 and TRBJ1-2; the match to TRBD1 covers 7 bases. This CDR3 region has 15 residues. V lost 2 bases, J lost 3 bases, and 6 bases stayed unmatched. Germline CDR1 and CDR2: KGHSH and LQKENI. For the CDR3, the DNA is TGTGCCAGCTCACCATTAGGGGGCGCAGACTATGGCTACACCTTC. Its protein product is CASSPLGGADYGYTF.

This clonotype has a count of ten or more. The rearrangement joins TRBV28 to TRBJ2-7, with 10 bases fitting TRBD1. The germline CDR1 and CDR2 sequences are MDHEN and SYDVKM. V lost 7 bases to trimming and J lost 2 bases; unmatched junction nucleotides: 8. This CDR3 spans 15 amino acids. This chain's CDR3 is CASTEGGQGTYEQYF. In DNA form, the CDR3 reads TGTGCCAGCACCGAAGGGGGACAGGGGACCTACGAGCAGTACTTC.

The CDR3 sequence is CASSESGTENTEAFF. CDR3 coding DNA: TGTGCCAGCAGCGAATCCGGGACAGAGAACACTGAAGCTTTCTTT. V is TRBV9 and J is TRBJ1-1; 7 bases line up with TRBD1. Trimming took 3 bases from V and 1 from J; bases not matched to a gene: 6. The CDR3 contains 15 residues. Germline CDR1 is SGDLS and CDR2 is YYNGEE.

This clonotype was counted many times. It may be a read error: a sequence one base away is much more abundant. The chain employs TRBV20-1 and TRBJ1-5; tentatively, D is TRBD1 (6 bases). Germline V gene sequence: CDR1 DFQATT, CDR2 SNEGSKA (reference sequence). The ends were cut back, 6 bases at V and 0 bases at J, with 9 bases in the middle. The CDR3 covers 13 residues. The CDR3 region is CSAGTYSNQPQHF. The CDR3 DNA reads as TGCAGTGCAGGGACATATAGCAATCAGCCCCAGCATTTT.

This clonotype was recorded at least ten times. V is TRBV28 and J is TRBJ2-5; no firm D call. CDR1 MDHEN and CDR2 SYDVKM come from the germline V gene. The CDR3 has 12 amino acids. V was cut by 8 bases and J by 7 bases, with 14 bases left in between. CDR3 amino acids: CASQAATGTQYF. DNA of the CDR3: TGTGCCAGCCAAGCCGCTACGGGGACCCAGTACTTC. The complete variable domain, with remaining parts taken from reference TRBV28 and TRBJ2-5, reads DVKVTQSSRYLVKRTGEKVFLECVQDMDHENMFWYRQDPGLGLRLIYFSYDVKMKEKGDIPEGYSVSREKKERFSLILESASTNQTSMYLCASQAATGTQYFGPGTRLLVL.

There are many counts of this clonotype. The rearrangement uses TRBV7-2 and TRBJ1-5; D gene ambiguous. The V and J ends lost 0 bases and 6 bases respectively, with 9 bases between them. Germline CDR1 reads SGHTA; CDR2 reads FQGNSA. The CDR3 loop spans 14 amino acids. As DNA, the CDR3 is TGTGCCAGCAGCTTAGCGGTGATGGGTCAGCCCCAGCATTTT. Its protein is CASSLAVMGQPQHF. The variable domain in full, with the rest retrieved from reference TRBV7-2 and TRBJ1-5, is GAGVSQSPSNKVTEKGKDVELRCDPISGHTALYWYRQSLGQGLEFLIYFQGNSAPDKSGLPSDRFSAERTGGSVSTLTIQRTQQEDSAVYLCASSLAVMGQPQHFGDGTRLSIL.

This clonotype came up many times. The chain uses TRBV6-1 and TRBJ2-2; the D gene is possibly TRBD2 (6 bases). Germline V gene sequence: CDR1 MNHNS, CDR2 SASEGT. The CDR3 extends over 14 amino acids. Trimming removed 4 bases at V and 5 bases at J, with 11 bases between. The CDR3 reads CASSVRTTTGELFF. In DNA, the CDR3 is TGTGCCAGCAGTGTAAGGACTACGACCGGGGAGCTGTTTTTT.

At least ten counts were recorded for this clonotype. V usage is TRBV29-1 and J usage is TRBJ2-7, with 9 bases aligning to TRBD1. After removal of 4 bases from V and 2 bases from J, the junction contained 6 bases not matched to a gene. Germline V gene sequence: CDR1 SQVTM, CDR2 ANQGSEA. The CDR3 sequence is 14 residues long. The CDR3 DNA sequence: TGCAGCGTTGCCCGGGACAGGGCCCCCTACGAGCAGTACTTC. It encodes CSVARDRAPYEQYF.

The rearrangement links TRBV6-2 or TRBV6-3 to TRBJ2-6, with D unclear. Trimming took 0 bases from V and 0 from J, leaving 12 bases between them. The CDR3 is 18 residues long. The germline gives CDR1 MNHEY, CDR2 SVGEGT. The CDR3 coding sequence is TGTGCCAGCAGTTACTCTAACACCTTACCCTCTGGGGCCAACGTCCTGACTTTC. Amino acids: CASSYSNTLPSGANVLTF.

This clonotype showed up many times. The genes are TRBV30 and TRBJ1-6; D is perhaps TRBD1 (6 bases). CDR1 and CDR2 from the germline V gene are GTSNPN and SVGIG (reference sequence). Between the trimmed V and J ends, which lost 3 bases and 5 bases, there was a span of 8 bases. The CDR3 has 13 residues. This CDR3 is CAWRPGDNSPLHF. The CDR3 DNA is TGTGCCTGGAGGCCAGGGGATAATTCACCCCTCCACTTT.

This clonotype was seen at least ten times. The J gene is TRBJ2-5, the V gene TRBV28, with D possibly TRBD2 on 5 matching bases. V dropped 6 bases and J dropped 3 bases, with 20 bases sitting between them. CDR1 and CDR2 from the germline V gene are MDHEN and SYDVKM. The CDR3 extends over 16 amino acids. CDR3 residues: CASSTPGSGDEETQYF. CDR3 nucleotide sequence: TGTGCCAGCAGCACCCCGGGGTCGGGCGACGAAGAGACCCAGTACTTC.